This T cell receptor (beta chain) was captured by sequencing in a study of B cell selection in AIRE deficiency (dated by TCRdb to the late 2010s). Regarding the research as a whole: TCRbeta repertoires of sorted blood CD4+ conventional T cells and regulatory T cells were compared between AIRE-deficient patients and healthy controls. The TCR-sequenced cohort comprised about five AIRE-deficient APECED patients and about five healthy control donors.

The immunoSEQ platform was used to sequence the TCRbeta chains. In the source study's methods: When Treg repertoires were pooled, patients gave some 60,000 distinct TCRbeta sequences, while healthy donors gave around 1x10^5. Public Treg TCRbeta sequences were defined as those shared by two or more individuals and were then searched for in Tconv repertoires. To test for differences between groups, Mann-Whitney U tests with Bonferroni-Dunn correction were run in GraphPad Prism 7.03. Held by TCRdb, this immuneACCESS table contains in-frame sequences only and omits some clones. Under half of the omission traces to an unresolved V gene where checked; the cause of the rest is unknown. The V and J calls and the clone size are those of that table, but D and trimming were determined from the DNA. In all, the sample holds about 5,200 clones, and around 87% of those were seen once. Jointly, the top ten make up less than 3.5% of the sample.

CD4+CD25hiCD127low/negative cells were sorted as the regulatory T cell population. APECED syndrome was present in the AIRE-deficient patients. Tconv and Treg cells for TCRbeta sequencing were sorted on a FACSAria flow cytometer. The sorted cells were collected in 5-ml round-bottom polystyrene tubes, and the dry cell pellets were frozen at -80 degrees C prior to sequencing. On this clone itself: There is no known antigen for this receptor. Base-call qualities are not available, and no considerably larger clone is one nucleotide away.

Study-wide findings and limitations: Shorter CDR3s were found in shared Treg sequences, reflecting a bias toward rearrangements containing few non-templated nucleotide insertions. Of 3,000 to 4,500 shared Treg TCRbeta sequences, 25% to 35% were shared only among healthy donors and around 10% only among patients, suggesting less efficient Treg selection without AIRE. Only TCRbeta chains were sequenced; 35% to 40% of shared healthy-donor Treg sequences also occurred in healthy Tconv, possibly because of differing TCRalpha chains. Around 31% of the Treg TCRbeta sequences shared among healthy donors were detected in patient Tconv cells, suggesting that Treg-biased clones are diverted into the Tconv compartment. In terms of TCRBV gene usage, CDR3 length and TCR diversity, Tconv and Treg cells from AIRE-deficient patients looked similar to Tconv and Treg cells from healthy donors.

V is reduced by 4 bases and J by 8 bases, leaving a spacing of 11 bases between them. CDR1 and CDR2, looked up from the germline V gene (reference sequence), are DFQATT and SNEGSKA. Its CDR3 holds 11 amino acids, cysteine through phenylalanine. Only the CDR3 region is kept as DNA, spanning 33 bases read in frame from base 1. This sequence was found in a human donor with AIRE deficiency. Sequencing input: Tregs sorted from PBMCs. The V and J genes are TRBV20-1 and TRBJ1-2; the D gene assignment is ambiguous. The nucleotides are TGCAGTGCTACCCACGGGTACGGCTACACCTTC. Its coded protein is CSATHGYGYTF.